Listed below are T cell receptor beta chains from one sample, sequenced in a study of CD8+CD57+ T cells in acquired aplastic anemia. TCRdb recomputed calls from the reads with MiXCR, one row per CDR3 protein. The table has 200,000 to 300,000 distinct CDR3 sequences, 47% seen once; the top ten hold roughly 8%. Material: sorted CD4+, CD8+, or CD8+CD57+ T cells (not recorded which) from PBMCs. These receptors all come from a human donor with aplastic anemia. The CDR3 runs from the conserved cysteine through the conserved F or W. The D gene is left open where the match is weak. For some rows the clone size is stated as once, few or many, or as a class when expanded; others skip it.

TRBD2	TRBV3-1	NA	TRBJ2-1	TGTGCCAGCAGCCAAGCTCTAGCGGGGAGTCTCCATGAGCAGTTCTTC	CASSQALAGSLHEQFF
NA	TRBV15	NA	TRBJ1-1	TGTACCACCAGCTTCCGCACGGGCAGGAACACTGAAGCTTTCTTT	CTTSFRTGRNTEAFF
TRBD1	TRBV6-1	NA	TRBJ1-5	TGTGCCAGCAGTGAAGCACAGGGGGGGAATCAGCCCCAGCATTTT	CASSEAQGGNQPQHF
NA	TRBV6-1	many	TRBJ2-7	TGTGCCAGCAGTGTCGGCGGGCAGACCTACGAGCAGTACTTC	CASSVGGQTYEQYF
TRBD1	TRBV25-1	NA	TRBJ1-1	TGTGCCAGCAGTGATAGGACAGGATCAGGGAACACTGAAGCTTTCTTT	CASSDRTGSGNTEAFF
NA	TRBV29-1	NA	TRBJ2-1	TGCAGCGGTGTCTACGGATTTGAGCAGTTCTTC	CSGVYGFEQFF
NA	TRBV27	NA	TRBJ1-1	TGTGCCAGCAGTTTAGCGGGGGGCCGGGGAGCTTTCTTT	CASSLAGGRGAFF
NA	TRBV2	NA	TRBJ2-7	TGTGCCAGCAGTTTATTACTCGGGGAGCAGTACTTC	CASSLLLGEQYF
TRBD2	TRBV7-9	NA	TRBJ2-3	TGTGCCAGCAGCTTAGTGGCGACTAGCGGGGGGATTACAGATACGCAGTATTTT	CASSLVATSGGITDTQYF
TRBD2	TRBV20-1	few	TRBJ2-1	TGCAGTCAGACTAGCGGGGACTACAATGAGCAGTTCTTC	CSQTSGDYNEQFF
TRBD1	TRBV10-2	few	TRBJ2-7	TGCGCCAGCAGTGGGGGACCGGGACAGGGGGCTTACGAGCAGTACTTC	CASSGGPGQGAYEQYF
NA	TRBV15	NA	TRBJ1-6	TGTGCCACCAGCAGCCTACTAGCGGGACGGGACAATTCACCCCTCCACTTT	CATSSLLAGRDNSPLHF
NA	TRBV7-2	NA	TRBJ2-5	TGTGCCAGCAGCCCGTCAACAGGGTACGGAGAGACCCGGTACTTC	CASSPSTGYGETRYF
NA	TRBV10-2	NA	TRBJ1-2	TGCGCCAGCAGCGGGCCGACTAACTATGGCTACACCTTC	CASSGPTNYGYTF
TRBD2	TRBV6-5	many	TRBJ2-7	TGTGCCAGCGGGGAGAGGCGGGGGGGCTTCGACGAGCAGTACTTC	CASGERRGGFDEQYF
NA	TRBV29-1	NA	TRBJ1-2	TGCAGCGCTAGACAGGTGCACGGTGGCTACACCTTC	CSARQVHGGYTF
NA	TRBV10-3	NA	TRBJ1-1	TGTGCCATCAGTACTACAGGGCCAGATACTGAAGCTTTCTTT	CAISTTGPDTEAFF
NA	TRBV11-2	NA	TRBJ1-6	TGTACCAGCAGCTTAGACGGACAGAATAATTCACCCCTCCACTTT	CTSSLDGQNNSPLHF
TRBD1	TRBV11-3	NA	TRBJ2-2	TGTGCCAGCAGCTTAGTGGGACAGGGGGTCGGGGAGCTGTTTTTT	CASSLVGQGVGELFF